This TCR beta chain appears in the sequencing data of a study of HIV-infected patients and healthy controls. This clonotype was counted ten times or more. The germline V gene has CDR1 MNHEY and CDR2 SMNVEV (reference sequence). The CDR3 loop spans 14 amino acids. V dropped 3 bases and J dropped 4 bases, with 12 bases sitting between them. Alpha and beta constant-region primers primed reverse transcription of about 500 ng RNA. Separate chain-specific third strand synthesis with multiplexing indices produced the alpha and beta libraries. TCRdb reanalysed the 5' RACE reads using MiXCR and keeps one entry per CDR3 protein. The sample has 10,000 to 15,000 distinct CDR3 sequences, approximately 10% seen once. All unsorted peripheral T cells were captured because whole blood was used without fractionation.

Sequenced input: blood. The receptor was derived from an adult in good health. V is TRBV27 and J is TRBJ1-2; D might be TRBD1 (6 bases). The CDR3 spells CASSFAGAGYGYTF. The DNA of the CDR3 is TGTGCCAGCAGTTTCGCAGGGGCTGGCTATGGCTACACCTTC.